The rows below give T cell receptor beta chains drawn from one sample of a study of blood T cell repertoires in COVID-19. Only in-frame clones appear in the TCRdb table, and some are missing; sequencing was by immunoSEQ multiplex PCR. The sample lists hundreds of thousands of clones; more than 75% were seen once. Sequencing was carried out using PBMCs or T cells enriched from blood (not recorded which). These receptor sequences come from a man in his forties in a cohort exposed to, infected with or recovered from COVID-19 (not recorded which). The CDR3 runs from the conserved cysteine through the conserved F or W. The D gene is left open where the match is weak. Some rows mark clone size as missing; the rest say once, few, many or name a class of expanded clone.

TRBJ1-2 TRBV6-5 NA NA CASSYERGANYGYTF TGTGCCAGCAGTTACGAGCGGGGAGCTAACTATGGCTACACCTTC
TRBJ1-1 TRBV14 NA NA CASSQWEPEAFF TGTGCCAGCAGCCAATGGGAGCCTGAAGCTTTCTTT
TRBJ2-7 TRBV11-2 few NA CASSLVDSSYEQYF TGTGCCAGCAGCTTAGTGGACAGCTCCTACGAGCAGTACTTC
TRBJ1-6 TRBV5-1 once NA CASSLAGGRTNSPLHF TGCGCCAGCAGCTTGGCGGGGGGGAGAACGAATTCACCCCTCCACTTT
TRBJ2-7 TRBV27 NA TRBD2 CASSRSGSGYEQYF TGTGCCAGCAGCCGTAGCGGGAGCGGTTACGAGCAGTACTTC
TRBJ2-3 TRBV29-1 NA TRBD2 CSARLAGGPDTQYF TGCAGCGCCAGACTAGCGGGAGGGCCAGATACGCAGTATTTT
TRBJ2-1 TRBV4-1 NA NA CASSQTPGEQFF TGCGCCAGCAGCCAAACCCCGGGAGAGCAGTTCTTC
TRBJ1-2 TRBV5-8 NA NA CASSLGAGYTF TGTGCCAGCAGCTTGGGGGCCGGCTACACCTTC
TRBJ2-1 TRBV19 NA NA CASSIGVAPYNEQFF TGTGCCAGTAGTATCGGGGTAGCTCCCTACAATGAGCAGTTCTTC
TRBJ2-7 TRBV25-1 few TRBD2 CASSDRGGRGTYEQYF TGTGCCAGCAGTGATAGAGGCGGGAGAGGGACCTACGAGCAGTACTTC
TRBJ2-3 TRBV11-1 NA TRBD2 CASSLVREVDTQYF TGTGCCAGCAGCTTAGTGCGGGAGGTAGATACGCAGTATTTT
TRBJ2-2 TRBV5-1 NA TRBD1 CASSSTGENTGELFF TGCGCCAGCAGCTCAACAGGGGAGAACACCGGGGAGCTGTTTTTT
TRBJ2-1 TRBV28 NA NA CASSLRRESYNEQFF TGTGCCAGCAGTTTGCGGAGAGAGTCCTACAATGAGCAGTTCTTC
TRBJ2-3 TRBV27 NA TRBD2 CASSSGLAGGDTQYF TGTGCCAGCAGTTCGGGACTAGCGGGAGGGGATACGCAGTATTTT
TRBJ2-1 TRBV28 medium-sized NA CASSPVRAAIEQFF TGTGCCAGCAGCCCCGTGCGGGCTGCAATTGAGCAGTTCTTC
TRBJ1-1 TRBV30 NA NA CAWSDYGTFEAFF TGTGCCTGGAGTGACTATGGGACATTTGAAGCTTTCTTT
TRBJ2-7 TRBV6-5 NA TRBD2 CASCSGSPITYEQYF TGTGCCAGCTGCAGCGGGAGCCCGATTACCTACGAGCAGTACTTC
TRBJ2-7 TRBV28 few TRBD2 CASSPIIPLAGERIYEQYF TGTGCCAGCAGTCCTATTATTCCCCTGGCGGGAGAGCGAATCTACGAGCAGTACTTC
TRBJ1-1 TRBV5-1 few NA CASSPRQAGLNTEAFF TGCGCCAGCAGCCCACGACAGGCAGGATTGAACACTGAAGCTTTCTTT
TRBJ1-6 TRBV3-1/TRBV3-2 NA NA CASSQVWSARKGRFAPLHF TGTGCCAGCAGCCAAGTCTGGTCCGCTCGAAAAGGGAGATTCGCACCCCTCCACTTT
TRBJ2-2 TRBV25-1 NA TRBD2 CASSKGGLDTGELFF TGTGCCAGCAGTAAGGGAGGGCTGGACACCGGGGAGCTGTTTTTT
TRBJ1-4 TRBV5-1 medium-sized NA CASSSSGLGEKLFF TGCGCCAGCAGCTCTTCGGGACTCGGCGAAAAACTGTTTTTT
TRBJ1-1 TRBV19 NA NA CASSTLGGQLNTEAFF TGTGCCAGTAGTACCCTTGGAGGACAGCTGAACACTGAAGCTTTCTTT
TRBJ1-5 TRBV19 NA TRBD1 CASSIVQGDNQPQHF TGTGCCAGTAGTATAGTTCAGGGGGACAATCAGCCCCAGCATTTT
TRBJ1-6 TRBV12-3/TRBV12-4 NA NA CASSTRINSPLHF TGTGCCAGCAGTACGCGGATAAATTCACCCCTCCACTTT
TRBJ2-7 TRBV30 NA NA CAWSVPGIAGEQYF TGTGCCTGGAGTGTACCAGGGATTGCTGGCGAGCAGTACTTC
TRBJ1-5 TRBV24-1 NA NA CATSRGDSNQPQHF TGTGCCACCAGCCGCGGGGACAGCAATCAGCCCCAGCATTTT
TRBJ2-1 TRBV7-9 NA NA CASSPLSGKSSYNEQFF TGTGCCAGCAGCCCTCTTAGCGGAAAGAGCTCCTACAATGAGCAGTTCTTC
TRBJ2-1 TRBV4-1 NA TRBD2 CASSQDPLAGGSRNEQFF TGCGCCAGCAGCCAGGATCCTTTAGCGGGAGGAAGTAGGAATGAGCAGTTCTTC
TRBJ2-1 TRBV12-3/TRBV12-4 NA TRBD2 CASSITGGQFF TGTGCCAGCAGTATCACGGGGGGGCAGTTCTTC
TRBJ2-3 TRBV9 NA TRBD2 CASSVDNSGRVDTQYF TGTGCCAGCAGCGTAGATAATAGCGGGAGAGTGGATACGCAGTATTTT
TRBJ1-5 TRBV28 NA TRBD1 CASSNRGNQPQHF TGTGCCAGCAGTAACAGGGGAAATCAGCCCCAGCATTTT
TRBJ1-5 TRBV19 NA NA CASSSVLNSNQPQHF TGTGCCAGTAGTTCGGTCCTAAATAGCAATCAGCCCCAGCATTTT
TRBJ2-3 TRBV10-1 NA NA CASSAGGAGTDTQYF TGCGCCAGCAGTGCTGGAGGAGCTGGCACAGATACGCAGTATTTT
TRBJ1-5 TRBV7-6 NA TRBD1 CASSLAQGLQQPQHF TGTGCCAGCAGCTTAGCACAGGGGCTACAGCAGCCCCAGCATTTT
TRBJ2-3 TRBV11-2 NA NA CASSLGFTDTQYF TGTGCCAGCAGCTTGGGCTTCACAGATACGCAGTATTTT
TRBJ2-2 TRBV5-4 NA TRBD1 CASSLGLTGVNTGELFF TGTGCCAGCAGCTTGGGCCTAACAGGGGTTAACACCGGGGAGCTGTTTTTT
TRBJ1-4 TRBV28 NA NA CASRETGRNEKLFF TGTGCCAGCAGGGAGACAGGTCGAAATGAAAAACTGTTTTTT
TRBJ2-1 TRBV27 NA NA CASSASGTPYNEQFF TGTGCCAGCAGTGCCTCCGGGACACCCTACAATGAGCAGTTCTTC
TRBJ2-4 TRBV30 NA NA CAWSLLAKNIQYF TGTGCCTGGAGCTTACTAGCCAAAAACATTCAGTACTTC
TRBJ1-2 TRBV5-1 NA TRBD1 CASSPGHRGNYGYTF TGCGCCAGCAGCCCTGGTCACAGGGGAAACTATGGCTACACCTTC
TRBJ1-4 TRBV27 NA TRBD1 CASSVRNRGENEKLFF TGTGCCAGCAGTGTACGAAACAGGGGGGAAAATGAAAAACTGTTTTTT
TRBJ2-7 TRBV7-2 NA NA CASSQSREQYF TGTGCCAGCAGCCAATCCAGGGAGCAGTACTTC
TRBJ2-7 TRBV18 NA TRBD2 CASSLLPGLAGYEQYF TGTGCCAGCTCACTCTTACCGGGACTAGCGGGTTACGAGCAGTACTTC
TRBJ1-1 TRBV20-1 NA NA CKTDGNTEAFF TGCAAGACAGACGGGAACACTGAAGCTTTCTTT
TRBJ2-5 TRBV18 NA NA CASSPDRQETQYF TGTGCCAGCTCACCTGACAGACAAGAGACCCAGTACTTC
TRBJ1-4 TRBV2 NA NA CASAGSVSTNEKLFF TGTGCCAGCGCAGGGTCCGTCTCTACTAATGAAAAACTGTTTTTT
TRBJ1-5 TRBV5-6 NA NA CASSLASREPQHF TGTGCCAGCAGCTTGGCCTCCCGGGAGCCCCAGCATTTT
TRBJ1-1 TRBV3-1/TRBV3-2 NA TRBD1 CASAGQGGMNTEAFF TGTGCCAGCGCGGGACAGGGGGGGATGAACACTGAAGCTTTCTTT
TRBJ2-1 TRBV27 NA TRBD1 CASRAYRDRDNEQFF TGTGCCAGCAGAGCATACCGGGACAGGGACAATGAGCAGTTCTTC
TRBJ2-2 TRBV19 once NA CASSMGRDEGTGELFF TGTGCCAGTAGTATGGGGCGGGACGAGGGGACCGGGGAGCTGTTTTTT
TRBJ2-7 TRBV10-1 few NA CASSPQGSSYEQYF TGCGCCAGCAGTCCCCAGGGCAGCTCCTACGAGCAGTACTTC
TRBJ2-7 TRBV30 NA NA CGMQIRPIYEQYF TGCGGGATGCAGATTAGGCCCATCTACGAGCAGTACTTC
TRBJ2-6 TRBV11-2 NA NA CASSSPGANVLTF TGTGCCAGCAGCTCCCCGGGGGCCAACGTCCTGACTTTC
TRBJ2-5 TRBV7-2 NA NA CASSSSWAMGTQYF TGTGCCAGCAGCTCCTCGTGGGCGATGGGGACCCAGTACTTC
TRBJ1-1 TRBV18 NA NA CASSPGHDRNTEAFF TGTGCCAGCTCACCAGGACATGACAGGAACACTGAAGCTTTCTTT
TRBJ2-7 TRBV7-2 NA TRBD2 CASSGTSGSGYEQYF TGTGCCAGCAGCGGGACTAGCGGGAGTGGCTACGAGCAGTACTTC